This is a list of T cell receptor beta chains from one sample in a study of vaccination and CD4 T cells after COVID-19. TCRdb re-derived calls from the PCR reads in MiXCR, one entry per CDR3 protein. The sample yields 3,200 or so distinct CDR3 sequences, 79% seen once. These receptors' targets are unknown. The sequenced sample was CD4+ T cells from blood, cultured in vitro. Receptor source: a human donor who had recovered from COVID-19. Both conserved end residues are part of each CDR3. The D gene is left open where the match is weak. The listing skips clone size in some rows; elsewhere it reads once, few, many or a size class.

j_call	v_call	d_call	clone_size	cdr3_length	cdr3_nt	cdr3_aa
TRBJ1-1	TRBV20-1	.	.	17	TGCAGTGCTAGAGATGAGAGGGTAAGAAGCATGAACACTGAAGCTTTCTTT	CSARDERVRSMNTEAFF
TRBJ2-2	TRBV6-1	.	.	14	TGTGCCAGCTTTCTCGACAGAAACACCGGGGAGCTGTTTTTT	CASFLDRNTGELFF
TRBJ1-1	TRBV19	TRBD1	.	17	TGTGCCAGTAGTTCGATCGCAGGGGGCTGGGGAGGCACTGAAGCTTTCTTT	CASSSIAGGWGGTEAFF
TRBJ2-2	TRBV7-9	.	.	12	TGTGCCAGCAGCTTATCGGCAGGGAAGCTGTTTTTT	CASSLSAGKLFF
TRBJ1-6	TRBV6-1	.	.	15	TGTGCCAGCAGTGAAGAGTGGACAGTCAATTCACCCCTCCACTTT	CASSEEWTVNSPLHF
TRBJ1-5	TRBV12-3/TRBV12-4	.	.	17	TGTGCCAGCAGTTTAGCGCGGTCGGGGGGCCGCAATCAGCCCCAGCATTTT	CASSLARSGGRNQPQHF
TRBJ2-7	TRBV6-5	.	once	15	TGTGCCAGCAGTTCTCAGTCCAGGGAGGTCTACGAGCAGTACTTC	CASSSQSREVYEQYF
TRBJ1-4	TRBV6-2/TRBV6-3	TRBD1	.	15	TGTGCCAGCAGCCCAAACAGGGGGCCAAATGAAAAACTGTTTTTT	CASSPNRGPNEKLFF
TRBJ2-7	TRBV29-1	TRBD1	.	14	TGCAGCGTTGGGGGAGGACAGGGATACTACGAGCAGTACTTC	CSVGGGQGYYEQYF
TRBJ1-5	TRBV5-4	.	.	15	TGTGCCAGCAGCTTGGGGGGGGCTGGCAATCAGCCCCAGCATTTT	CASSLGGAGNQPQHF
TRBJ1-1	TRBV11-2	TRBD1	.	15	TGTGCCAGCAGCCCGTGGACAGGGCGAGGCACTGAAGCTTTCTTT	CASSPWTGRGTEAFF
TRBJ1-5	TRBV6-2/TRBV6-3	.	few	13	TGTGCCAGCAGTGGAACAGGGAATCAGCCCCAGCATTTT	CASSGTGNQPQHF
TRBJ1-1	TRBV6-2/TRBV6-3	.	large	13	TGTGCCAGCAGTTACTCAGCAGGGAGGGAAGCTTTCTTT	CASSYSAGREAFF
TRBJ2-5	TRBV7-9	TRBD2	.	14	TGTGCCAGCAGCTTACCGGGACTACCCGAGACCCAGTACTTC	CASSLPGLPETQYF
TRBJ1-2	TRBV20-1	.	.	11	TGCAGTGCCGAGGTCGGGGGTGGCTACACCTTC	CSAEVGGGYTF
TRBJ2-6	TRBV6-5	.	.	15	TGTGCCAGCAGTTACGGGAGCTCTGGGGCCAACGTCCTGACTTTC	CASSYGSSGANVLTF
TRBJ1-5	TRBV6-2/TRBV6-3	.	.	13	TGTGCCAGCGCAGGGCAGGAAAATCAGCCCCAGCATTTT	CASAGQENQPQHF
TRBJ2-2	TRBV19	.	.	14	TGTGCCAGTATCAATCAAGGCTTTCCCGGGGAGCTGTTTTTT	CASINQGFPGELFF
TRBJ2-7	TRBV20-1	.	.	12	TGCAGTGCTCGGTCGGCCGACTACGAGCAGTACTTC	CSARSADYEQYF
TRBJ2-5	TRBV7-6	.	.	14	TGTGCCAGCAGCCATACCGGGAGCCTGGAGACCCAGTACTTC	CASSHTGSLETQYF
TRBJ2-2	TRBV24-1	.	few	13	TGTGCCACGAGCACACCGAACACCGGGGAGCTGTTTTTT	CATSTPNTGELFF
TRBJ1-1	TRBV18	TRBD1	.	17	TGTGCCAGCTCACCTGTGACAGGGGTTCTAGCGAACACTGAAGCTTTCTTT	CASSPVTGVLANTEAFF
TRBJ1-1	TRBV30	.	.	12	TGTGCCTGGAGTTGGGCGAACACTGAAGCTTTCTTT	CAWSWANTEAFF
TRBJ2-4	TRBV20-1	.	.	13	TGCAGTGCTACAGATCTAGCCAAAAACATTCAGTACTTC	CSATDLAKNIQYF
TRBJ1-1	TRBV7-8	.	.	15	TGTGCCAGCAGCTTCGATCGGAGGAGGAACACTGAAGCTTTCTTT	CASSFDRRRNTEAFF
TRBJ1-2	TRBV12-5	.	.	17	TGTGCTAGTGGTTTGGTACTCTCGGAGATGGGGGCCCATGGCTACACCTTC	CASGLVLSEMGAHGYTF
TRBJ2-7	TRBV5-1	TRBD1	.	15	TGCGCCAGCAGCGCGGGACAGGGGATCAGGGGCGAGCAGTACTTC	CASSAGQGIRGEQYF
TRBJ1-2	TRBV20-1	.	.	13	TGCAGTGCTCGCCGCGGGACGGAATATGGCTACACCTTC	CSARRGTEYGYTF
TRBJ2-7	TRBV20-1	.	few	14	TGCAGTGCTAGAGACGCGACTTCCTCCTACGAGCAGTACTTC	CSARDATSSYEQYF
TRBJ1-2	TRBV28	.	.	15	TGTGCCAGCAGTTTGGTGGTGGGGGGCGGCTATGGCTACACCTTC	CASSLVVGGGYGYTF
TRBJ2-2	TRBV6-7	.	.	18	TGTGCCAGCAGTTACTCGTCCGGGACACAGTTTCCTACCGGGGAGCTGTTTTTT	CASSYSSGTQFPTGELFF
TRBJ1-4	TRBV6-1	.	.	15	TGTGCCAGCAGGCCTGGACAGCTTACTGGTGAAAAACTGTTTTTT	CASRPGQLTGEKLFF
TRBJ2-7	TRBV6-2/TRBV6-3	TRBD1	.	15	TGTGCCAGCAGTTACGAAGGGACAGGACACTACGAGCAGTACTTC	CASSYEGTGHYEQYF
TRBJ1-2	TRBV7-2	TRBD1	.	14	TGTGCCAGCAGCCGTCAAACAGGGGGCTATGGCTACACCTTC	CASSRQTGGYGYTF
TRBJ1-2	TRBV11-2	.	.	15	TGTGCCAGCAGCTTAGGGGCCAGCTATAACTATGGCTACACCTTC	CASSLGASYNYGYTF
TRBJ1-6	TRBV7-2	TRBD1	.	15	TGTGCCAGCAGCCTCGGACAGGGGGCGGGTTCACCCCTCCACTTT	CASSLGQGAGSPLHF
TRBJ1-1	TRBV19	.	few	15	TGTGCCAGTAGTACTCTCGACTCCCTCCCCACTGAAGCTTTCTTT	CASSTLDSLPTEAFF
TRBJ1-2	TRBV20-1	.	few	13	TGCAGTGCTAGAGATGTCGAGGGCTATGGCTACACCTTC	CSARDVEGYGYTF
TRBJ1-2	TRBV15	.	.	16	TGTGCCACCAGCAGAGATGGAGCCTCCCCCCTCTATGGCTACACCTTC	CATSRDGASPLYGYTF
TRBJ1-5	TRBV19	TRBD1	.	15	TGTGCCAGTAGCCCCGGGGGACAGGGAAATCAGCCCCAGCATTTT	CASSPGGQGNQPQHF